The 28 T cell receptor beta chains below all came from one sample that was sequenced in a study of blood T cell repertoires in COVID-19. Sequencing was performed with immunoSEQ multiplex PCR; in TCRdb, only in-frame clones are kept and a portion is missing. The repertoire holds some 290,000 clones, with around 90% as singletons. The sequenced sample was peripheral blood. The source is a woman in her 30s with COVID-19, enrolled during active disease.

V is TRBV3-1 (or the pseudogene TRBV3-2) and J is TRBJ2-3, with D unclear. The CDR3 is 13 residues long. The V gene lost 0 bases and the J gene lost 6 bases, with 7 bases spanning the gap. Germline assignment: CDR1 LGHDT and CDR2 YNNKEL (reference sequence). As DNA, the CDR3 is TGTGCCAGCAGCCAAGATCCGGAGGATACGCAGTATTTT. Translating gives CASSQDPEDTQYF.

The V call is TRBV19, the J call TRBJ1-4; 7 bases align to TRBD1. Looked up from germline, CDR1 is LNHDA and CDR2 is SQIVND (reference sequence). There are 14 residues in the CDR3. V lost 7 bases to trimming and J lost 5 bases; unmatched junction nucleotides: 7. The CDR3 protein is CASMEDRRNEKLFF. The CDR3 nucleotides are TGTGCCAGTATGGAGGACAGGAGAAATGAAAAACTGTTTTTT.

The chain is built from TRBV10-3 and TRBJ2-5; TRBD1 matches at 9 bases. Trimming removed 3 bases from V and 5 bases from J; junction bases left unmatched: 7. Germline values: CDR1 ENHRY, CDR2 SYGVKD. There are 15 residues in the CDR3. CDR3 protein: CAISDGTGPLETQYF. CDR3 in DNA: TGTGCCATCAGTGACGGGACAGGGCCTTTGGAGACCCAGTACTTC.

This clone was counted only a few times. The V call is TRBV5-4, the J call TRBJ1-1; no reliable D call. V was clipped by 0 bases and J by 3 bases, with 15 bases between them. Per the germline V gene, CDR1 is SGHNT and CDR2 is YYREEE (reference sequence). The CDR3 is made up of 16 amino acids. The CDR3 region has the DNA TGTGCCAGCAGCTTGGTCCGACACCCTTGGGACACTGAAGCTTTCTTT. It specifies CASSLVRHPWDTEAFF. Combining the CDR3 with reference TRBV5-4 and TRBJ1-1 gives the whole variable domain ETGVTQSPTHLIKTRGQQVTLRCSSQSGHNTVSWYQQALGQGPQFIFQYYREEENGRGNFPPRFSGLQFPNYSSELNVNALELDDSALYLCASSLVRHPWDTEAFFGQGTRLTVV.

The chain has TRBV18 and TRBJ2-5; D gene unclear. V was trimmed by 3 bases and J by 5 bases, leaving 7 bases between them. The length of the CDR3 is 12 residues. Germline-derived CDR1 and CDR2 are KGHSH and LQKENI. The CDR3 DNA sequence: TGTGCCAGCTCACCCACCGGGGAGACCCAGTACTTC. This codes for CASSPTGETQYF.

CDR3 bases: TGTGCCAGCTCACCACCGTTAGGAGCGGGTCATAACAATGAGCAGTTCTTC. It specifies CASSPPLGAGHNNEQFF. The chain links TRBV18 to TRBJ2-1; maybe TRBD2 (6 bases). V was shortened by 0 bases and J by 5 bases, with 17 bases between the two germline ends. This CDR3 is built from 17 residues. Germline CDR1 and CDR2: KGHSH and LQKENI.

J is TRBJ1-1 and V is TRBV5-1; D is ambiguous. This CDR3 is built from 14 residues. CDR1 and CDR2 (germline): SGHRS, YFSETQ. With 4 bases removed from V and 10 bases from J, the gap between germline ends came to 20 bases. CDR3 sequence reads: CASSREPYTERAFF. DNA for the CDR3: TGCGCCAGCAGCCGGGAACCCTACACGGAGCGAGCTTTCTTT.

The chain is built from TRBV4-2 and TRBJ2-1; 8 bases fit TRBD2. The CDR3 has 16 residues. The germline CDR1 and CDR2 sequences are LGHNA and YNFKEQ. J gave up 11 bases and V 0 bases, and 12 bases lay outside the gene matches. CDR3 sequence (DNA): TGTGCCAGCAGCCAAGATGCCACTAGCGGAGTATTGCAGCAGTTCTTC. Its translation is CASSQDATSGVLQQFF.

The V call is TRBV6-5, the J call TRBJ2-2; 9 nucleotides align to TRBD2. The V and J ends lost 4 bases and 5 bases, in that order; junction bases with no gene match: 5. The germline CDR1 and CDR2 sequences are MNHEY and SVGAGI. The CDR3 is 15 residues long. The CDR3 sequence is CASSFSSGRTGELFF. CDR3 nucleotides: TGTGCCAGCAGTTTCTCCAGCGGGAGGACCGGGGAGCTGTTTTTT.

The chain employs TRBV5-6 and TRBJ2-7, with 7 positions matching TRBD2. V shed 0 bases, J shed 2 bases, and the junction held 2 bases outside the gene matches. CDR1 is SGHDT and CDR2 is YYEEEE in the germline V gene. The CDR3 covers 14 residues. CDR3 sequence (DNA): TGTGCCAGCAGCTTGGGAGGACTAGCCTACGAGCAGTACTTC. Its translation is CASSLGGLAYEQYF.

The chain links TRBV7-9 to TRBJ1-1; 8 bases agree with TRBD1. Looked up from germline, CDR1 is SEHNR and CDR2 is FQNEAQ (reference sequence). This CDR3 region has 15 residues. The junction had 9 bases not matched to a gene; V was cut back by 8 bases and J by 1 base. The CDR3 bases are TGTGCCAGCGGACTTCAGACAGGGGAGAACACTGAAGCTTTCTTT. It is translated as CASGLQTGENTEAFF.

This chain links TRBV29-1 with TRBJ1-1; unclear D gene. The CDR3 contains 14 residues. Between the trimmed V and J ends, which lost 3 bases and 4 bases, there was a span of 15 bases. CDR1 is SQVTM, CDR2 ANQGSEA, per germline. The CDR3 DNA reads TGCAGCGTTGAGCCCCGGGGAGGAGGCACTGAAGCTTTCTTT. Translation: CSVEPRGGGTEAFF. Variable domain in full (rest from reference TRBV29-1 and TRBJ1-1): SAVISQKPSRDICQRGTSLTIQCQVDSQVTMMFWYRQQPGQSLTLIATANQGSEATYESGFVIDKFPISRPNLTFSTLTVSNMSPEDSSIYLCSVEPRGGGTEAFFGQGTRLTVV.

The chain links TRBV7-3 to TRBJ2-5; 9 bases map to TRBD2. The CDR3 covers 15 residues. The V gene end was trimmed by 1 base and the J gene end by 5 bases; junction bases not matched to a gene: 5. From germline, CDR1 is SGHTA and CDR2 FQGTGA. CDR3: CASSLSGRALETQYF. The CDR3 bases are TGTGCCAGCAGCTTAAGCGGGAGGGCCCTCGAGACCCAGTACTTC.

V and J are TRBV6-5 and TRBJ1-3, with D possibly TRBD1 on 5 matching bases. This CDR3 comprises 14 residues. CDR1 MNHEY and CDR2 SVGAGI come from the germline V gene. V lost 2 bases to trimming and J lost 2 bases, with 7 bases between them. The CDR3 here is CASSYGAAGNTIYF. As DNA, the CDR3 is TGTGCCAGCAGTTACGGGGCAGCTGGAAACACCATATATTTT.

The gene calls are TRBV9 and TRBJ1-2; 8 bases are shared with TRBD1. V dropped 0 bases and J dropped 8; count of bases not matched to a gene: 3. Germline V gives CDR1 SGDLS, CDR2 YYNGEE. The length of the CDR3 is 13 residues. The CDR3 DNA reads as TGTGCCAGCAGCGTAGTTTCAGGGGGCGGCTACACCTTC. Residues: CASSVVSGGGYTF.

The chain combines TRBV12-3 or TRBV12-4 with TRBJ1-2, with D tentatively TRBD1 (5 bases). The V gene lost 7 bases and the J gene lost 2 bases, with 11 bases spanning the gap. The CDR3 covers 13 residues. The CDR3 loop is CASTRQLNYGYTF. The CDR3 DNA sequence: TGTGCCAGCACTAGACAGCTGAACTATGGCTACACCTTC.

The gene calls are TRBV7-6 and TRBJ1-3; D call uncertain. CDR3 length: 17 amino acids. Germline values: CDR1 SGHVS, CDR2 FNYEAQ. The V end lost 5 bases, the J end lost 2 bases, and 19 bases lay between the germline ends. CDR3 sequence reads: CASSQSLGGRAGNTIYF. In nucleotides, the CDR3 is TGTGCCAGCAGCCAATCCCTGGGAGGTCGGGCTGGAAACACCATATATTTT.

V gene TRBV28 combines with J gene TRBJ2-7, with TRBD1 matching 10 bases. This CDR3 is 15 amino acids long. J was trimmed by 2 bases and V by 5 bases; bases with no gene match: 6. CDR1 and CDR2 from the germline V gene are MDHEN and SYDVKM. In nucleotides, the CDR3 is TGTGCCAGCAGTGACTCCGGGACAGGGGCCTACGAGCAGTACTTC. As protein: CASSDSGTGAYEQYF. The full variable domain, its missing parts supplied by reference TRBV28 and TRBJ2-7, is DVKVTQSSRYLVKRTGEKVFLECVQDMDHENMFWYRQDPGLGLRLIYFSYDVKMKEKGDIPEGYSVSREKKERFSLILESASTNQTSMYLCASSDSGTGAYEQYFGPGTRLTVT.

The chain uses TRBV28 and TRBJ1-1, with TRBD1 matching over 8 bases. Germline CDR1 MDHEN, CDR2 SYDVKM. The CDR3 covers 15 residues. Trimming removed 6 bases from V and 4 bases from J; junction bases left unmatched: 10. CDR3 loop: CASRRSGGASTEAFF. The CDR3 nucleotides read TGTGCCAGCAGGAGATCAGGGGGCGCATCCACTGAAGCTTTCTTT.

The chain is built from TRBV28 and TRBJ1-5, with D unclear. The V end lost 6 bases, the J end lost 0 bases, and 6 bases lay between the germline ends. The CDR3 runs to 13 residues. Per germline, CDR1 MDHEN and CDR2 SYDVKM. The CDR3, as DNA: TGTGCCAGCAGGCGTTATAGCAATCAGCCCCAGCATTTT. It encodes CASRRYSNQPQHF.

The count of this clone is one. J is TRBJ1-6 and V is TRBV30, with D maybe TRBD1 (6 bases). The ends were cut back, 5 bases at V and 7 bases at J, with 15 bases in the middle. CDR3 length equals 14 residues. Germline CDR1 GTSNPN, CDR2 SVGIG (reference sequence). The CDR3 bases are TGTGCCTGGCAATCCACAGGGTTGAATTCACCCCTCCACTTT. Protein product: CAWQSTGLNSPLHF.

The chain couples TRBV5-3 to TRBJ2-7; 7 nucleotides line up with TRBD1. TRBV5-3 is marked as an open reading frame, function uncertain. V lost 4 bases and J lost 4; bases outside the gene matches: 14. The CDR3 runs to 16 residues. The CDR3 bases are TGTGCCAGAAGCCCGAGCCCCGAGACAGGGAGTTACGAGCAGTACTTC. Residues: CARSPSPETGSYEQYF.

The J gene is TRBJ2-5, the V gene TRBV3-1 (or the pseudogene TRBV3-2); tentatively, D is TRBD2 (5 bases). Trimming took off 7 bases at V and 5 bases at J, with 17 bases between the two ends. Germline V CDR1 and CDR2: LGHDT, YNNKEL (reference sequence). This CDR3 is built from 14 residues. CDR3 loop: CASTTVTRYETQYF. The DNA for the CDR3 is TGTGCCAGCACCACGGTTACTAGATACGAGACCCAGTACTTC.

J is TRBJ2-1 and V is TRBV19; D possibly corresponds to TRBD1 (6 bases). The CDR3 is 18 amino acids. Germline V CDR1 and CDR2: LNHDA, SQIVND (reference sequence). The V gene lost 3 bases and the J gene lost 9 bases, with 27 bases spanning the gap. Written as DNA, the CDR3 is TGTGCCAGTAGTATTCGATCAAATTTACAGGGAAAAATAAGTGAGCAGTTCTTC. Protein product: CASSIRSNLQGKISEQFF.

This clone was recorded a few times. This sequence joins TRBV2 and TRBJ1-5; TRBD1 might be the D (6 bases). The V and J ends lost 7 bases and 3 bases respectively, with 10 bases between them. There are 13 residues in the CDR3. Germline V gives CDR1 SNHLY, CDR2 FYNNEI. CDR3 residues: CASNGQNNQPQHF. In DNA form, the CDR3 reads TGTGCCAGCAACGGACAGAACAATCAGCCCCAGCATTTT.

The J gene is TRBJ2-1, the V gene TRBV6-6; 12 positions match TRBD2. Unmatched junction bases numbered 2, after V lost 2 bases and J lost 6 bases. Per the germline V gene, CDR1 is MNHNY and CDR2 is SVGAGI (reference sequence). CDR3 length equals 15 residues. CDR3 residues: CASSYTLAGGNEQFF. DNA for the CDR3: TGTGCCAGCAGTTACACACTAGCGGGAGGCAATGAGCAGTTCTTC.

CDR3 sequence: CASSELSNEQFF. The CDR3 DNA reads TGTGCCAGCAGTGAATTGAGCAATGAGCAGTTCTTC. This sequence joins TRBV2 and TRBJ2-1; D is uncertain. V lost 2 bases and J 6 bases, leaving 5 bases between the germline ends. Germline V gene sequence: CDR1 SNHLY, CDR2 FYNNEI. The CDR3 spans 12 residues. Supplemented by reference TRBV2 and TRBJ2-1, the full variable domain reads EPEVTQTPSHQVTQMGQEVILRCVPISNHLYFYWYRQILGQKVEFLVSFYNNEISEKSEIFDDQFSVERPDGSNFTLKIRSTKLEDSAMYFCASSELSNEQFFGPGTRLTVL.

The chain recombines TRBV28 with TRBJ2-7; D perhaps matches TRBD2 (6 bases). This CDR3 has 14 residues. V dropped 4 bases and J dropped 4 bases, with 14 bases sitting between them. Germline V gives CDR1 MDHEN, CDR2 SYDVKM. The CDR3 bases are TGTGCCAGCAGTTCTGGGGGGACTTTATACGAGCAGTACTTC. Its protein product is CASSSGGTLYEQYF.